This T cell receptor beta chain was recorded in a study of blood T cell repertoires in COVID-19. On the study more broadly: From T cells, B-cell-depleted T cells, or PBMCs came the material, which was cDNA or gDNA.

Per the study methods: Estimation of nucleated cell counts relied on the amplification of reference gene primers. Data came from immunoSEQ multiplex PCR; TCRdb stores just in-frame clones and leaves some out. V and J calls and clone size are copied from that table; D and trimming were computed from the DNA. The sample has about 83,000 clones; around 80% are singletons. The V gene end was trimmed by 4 bases and the J gene end by 6 bases; junction bases not matched to a gene: 5. The germline CDR1 and CDR2 sequences are SGHRS and YFSETQ. The CDR3 contains 13 residues. This TCR was sampled from a woman over 75 with active or convalescent COVID-19. The rearrangement joins TRBV5-1 to TRBJ1-1, with 8 bases matching TRBD1. The specimen sequenced was peripheral blood. The CDR3 loop is CASSRGQAAEAFF. The CDR3 DNA reads as TGCGCCAGCAGCCGGGGACAGGCCGCTGAAGCTTTCTTT. Complete variable domain (other parts from reference TRBV5-1 and TRBJ1-1): KAGVTQTPRYLIKTRGQQVTLSCSPISGHRSVSWYQQTPGQGLQFLFEYFSETQRNKGNFPGRFSGRQFSNSRSEMNVSTLELGDSALYLCASSRGQAAEAFFGQGTRLTVV.